This T cell receptor (beta chain) was identified in a study of a mutant IDH1 vaccine in newly diagnosed glioma. Using immunoSEQ multiplex PCR, the repertoire was profiled, and TCRdb retains in-frame clones only, with some absent. The table has about 29,000 clones, around 80% seen once; the top ten hold around 8%. Regarding time point: week 23, last vaccination. Each dose of the vaccine consisted of 300 ug of mutant IDH1 20-mer peptide, with topical imiquimod. Germline values: CDR1 SQVTM, CDR2 ANQGSEA. V was pared by 0 bases and J by 3 bases, with 9 bases between. The CDR3 is 13 residues long. On this clone itself: Its antigen is still unknown.

This chain joins TRBV29-1 and TRBJ2-7; TRBD1 is a possible D gene (6 bases). This clonotype was obtained from a young woman with glioma. The sample was PBMCs, taken from a glioma patient whose treatment included an IDH1 peptide vaccine. CDR3 loop: CSVEEGDNYEQYF. The CDR3 DNA reads as TGCAGCGTTGAAGAGGGGGACAACTACGAGCAGTACTTC.